The 4 T cell receptor beta chains in this list originate from one sample, sequenced in a study of PD-1 blockade in classical Hodgkin lymphoma. TCRdb's table, derived via immunoSEQ multiplex PCR, lists solely in-frame clones and lacks some. The sample yields some 100,000 clones, roughly 92% seen once. Every patient was affected by relapse after autologous stem cell transplantation, while exposure to brentuximab vedotin was not uniform. This sample comprised peripheral blood mononuclear cells (PBMCs), obtained at baseline. The source of these receptors is a human donor with classical Hodgkin lymphoma.

The chain employs TRBV29-1 and TRBJ2-3; tentative D call: TRBD2 (6 bases). The CDR3 sequence is 15 residues long. Germline V gene sequence: CDR1 SQVTM, CDR2 ANQGSEA. Trimming cost V 6 bases and J 8 bases, with 24 bases left between them. The CDR3 DNA follows: TGCAGCGTACTATCCCCCGGGACTCCCGGGACTACGCAGTATTTT. Translating it yields CSVLSPGTPGTTQYF.

The rearrangement uses TRBV7-9 and TRBJ1-5, with a tentative D call TRBD1 (5 bases). Per the germline V gene, CDR1 is SEHNR and CDR2 is FQNEAQ (reference sequence). The length of the CDR3 is 14 residues. Trimming removed 1 base from V and 4 bases from J, with 8 bases in between. CDR3 nucleotide sequence: TGTGCCAGCAGCTTAGTTGGGGGAAATCAGCCCCAGCATTTT. Translation gives CASSLVGGNQPQHF.

The chain uses TRBV5-6 and TRBJ2-7, with 9 bases matching TRBD1. Trimming removed 4 bases from V and 1 base from J; junction bases left unmatched: 3. The CDR3 is 14 residues long. CDR1 and CDR2 (germline): SGHDT, YYEEEE. CDR3 sequence reads: CASSLGQGSYEQYF. The CDR3 DNA reads TGTGCCAGCAGCCTGGGACAGGGTTCCTACGAGCAGTACTTC.

The chain couples TRBV5-6 to TRBJ2-5, with TRBD2 matching over 14 bases. Germline values: CDR1 SGHDT, CDR2 YYEEEE. The CDR3 is 16 residues long. The V and J ends lost 2 bases and 5 bases, in that order; junction bases with no gene match: 5. CDR3 DNA: TGTGCCAGCAGCTTTTGGACTAGCGGGAGGCGGGAGACCCAGTACTTC. This encodes CASSFWTSGRRETQYF.